One sample yielded the 27 T cell receptor beta chains listed below, sequenced in a study of shared clonotypes between healthy human individuals. The table came from immunoSEQ multiplex PCR; TCRdb's copy has only in-frame clones and leaves some out. The sample records 520,000 or so clones, around 74% being singletons. The sequenced material came from PBMCs. All receptors derive from a woman between 35 and 50 years old in good health. Some clones in this sample may be carry-over from other donors' samples.

The chain employs TRBV7-8 and TRBJ1-2; TRBD1 matches 8 bases. V lost 4 bases to trimming and J lost 5 bases; unmatched junction nucleotides: 6. CDR3 size: 14 residues. Germline CDR1 and CDR2: SGHVS and FQNEAQ. The CDR3 region has the DNA TGTGCCAGCAGCTCCGGACAGGGACGGTATGGCTACACCTTC. Protein sequence: CASSSGQGRYGYTF. Full variable domain (missing parts from reference TRBV7-8 and TRBJ1-2): GAGVSQSPRYKVAKRGQDVALRCDPISGHVSLFWYQQALGQGPEFLTYFQNEAQLDKSGLPSDRFFAERPEGSVSTLKIQRTQQEDSAVYLCASSSGQGRYGYTFGSGTRLTVV.

The chain uses TRBV10-3 and TRBJ1-2; the match to TRBD1 covers 11 bases. The CDR3 length is 15 residues. In germline, CDR1 is ENHRY, CDR2 SYGVKD. With V trimmed by 4 bases and J by 4 bases, 5 bases remained unmatched. The CDR3 bases are TGTGCCATCAGTGTAGGACAGGGGGCTGGCTATGGCTACACCTTC. Protein: CAISVGQGAGYGYTF.

This chain connects TRBV5-5 to TRBJ2-6; D unresolved. The CDR3 consists of 15 residues. The V end lost 0 bases, the J end lost 0 bases, and 4 bases lay between the germline ends. The germline V gene encodes CDR1 SGHKS and CDR2 YYEKEE (reference sequence). CDR3 residues: CASSLAHSGANVLTF. The CDR3 bases are TGTGCCAGCAGCTTGGCCCACTCTGGGGCCAACGTCCTGACTTTC.

This chain joins TRBV9 and TRBJ2-3; D perhaps matches TRBD1 (6 bases). Germline V gives CDR1 SGDLS, CDR2 YYNGEE. Trimming stripped 3 bases from V and 6 bases from J, with 14 bases between. The CDR3 spans 14 residues. The CDR3 loop reads CASSDRTASDTQYF. The DNA of the CDR3 is TGTGCCAGCAGCGATCGGACAGCGAGCGATACGCAGTATTTT. Full variable domain (remainder filled in from reference TRBV9 and TRBJ2-3): DSGVTQTPKHLITATGQRVTLRCSPRSGDLSVYWYQQSLDQGLQFLIQYYNGEERAKGNILERFSAQQFPDLHSELNLSSLELGDSALYFCASSDRTASDTQYFGPGTRLTVL.

This clone was counted between two and nine times. This rearrangement joins TRBV5-1 to TRBJ2-1, with 8 bases aligning to TRBD1. The length of the CDR3 is 16 residues. V trimming: 3 bases; J trimming: 0 bases; junction bases outside the gene matches: 5. Germline assignment: CDR1 SGHRS and CDR2 YFSETQ. DNA of the CDR3: TGCGCCAGCAGCTCCCGGACAGGGAACTCCTACAATGAGCAGTTCTTC. It codes for CASSSRTGNSYNEQFF.

The J gene is TRBJ2-1, the V gene TRBV28; D unclear. The germline gives CDR1 MDHEN, CDR2 SYDVKM. V lost 4 bases to trimming and J lost 6 bases, with 19 bases between them. The CDR3 has 16 amino acids. CDR3 bases: TGTGCCAGCAGTTCTGCTGGGGATATGGAGAGCAATGAGCAGTTCTTC. It is translated as CASSSAGDMESNEQFF.

The genes are TRBV27 and TRBJ2-2; D might be TRBD1 or TRBD2, each matching 5 bases. Germline CDR1 MNHEY, CDR2 SMNVEV (reference sequence). V lost 6 bases and J 4 bases, leaving 18 bases between the germline ends. The CDR3 runs 16 residues. The CDR3 coding sequence is TGTGCCAGCAGCACCCGGGACCCCAGGAGCACCGGGGAGCTGTTTTTT. This encodes CASSTRDPRSTGELFF.

This rearrangement joins TRBV5-1 to TRBJ1-5; TRBD1 matches 7 bases. The germline CDR1 and CDR2 sequences are SGHRS and YFSETQ. CDR3 length: 15 residues. Trimming cost V 0 bases and J 0 bases; bases outside gene matches: 0. The DNA for the CDR3 is TGCGCCAGCAGCTTGGGGGACAGTAGCAATCAGCCCCAGCATTTT. Protein product: CASSLGDSSNQPQHF.

The chain is built from TRBV15 and TRBJ2-5; 8 bases map to TRBD1. The germline V gene encodes CDR1 LNHNV and CDR2 YYDKDF (reference sequence). The CDR3 runs 14 residues. With 1 base clipped from V and 5 bases from J, the junction kept 3 bases outside the gene matches. The CDR3 region is CATSRGQGSETQYF. The CDR3, as DNA: TGTGCCACCAGCAGAGGACAGGGGTCGGAGACCCAGTACTTC. Full variable domain (remainder filled in from reference TRBV15 and TRBJ2-5): DAMVIQNPRYQVTQFGKPVTLSCSQTLNHNVMYWYQQKSSQAPKLLFHYYDKDFNNEADTPDNFQSRRPNTSFCFLDIRSPGLGDTAMYLCATSRGQGSETQYFGPGTRLLVL.

This clone was recorded once. The chain links TRBV28 to TRBJ2-1, with a tentative D call TRBD2 (6 bases). V was pared by 4 bases and J by 10 bases, with 11 bases between. The CDR3 sequence is 12 residues long. CDR1 is MDHEN, CDR2 SYDVKM, per germline. CDR3 sequence reads: CASSSTAGEQFF. In nucleotides, the CDR3 is TGTGCCAGCAGTTCCACGGCGGGGGAGCAGTTCTTC. The whole variable domain, filled in from reference TRBV28 and TRBJ2-1, reads DVKVTQSSRYLVKRTGEKVFLECVQDMDHENMFWYRQDPGLGLRLIYFSYDVKMKEKGDIPEGYSVSREKKERFSLILESASTNQTSMYLCASSSTAGEQFFGPGTRLTVL.

This clone ranks as medium-sized. The V and J genes are TRBV29-1 and TRBJ2-7; 7 positions match TRBD1. V shed 7 bases and J 5 bases; nucleotides not matched to a gene: 14. The CDR3 sequence is 14 residues long. The germline gives CDR1 SQVTM, CDR2 ANQGSEA. CDR3 sequence: CSALRGTALDEQYF. The CDR3 DNA follows: TGCAGCGCCCTGAGGGGGACAGCCTTGGACGAGCAGTACTTC.

The rearrangement joins TRBV5-1 to TRBJ2-1; TRBD1 is a possible D gene (6 bases). The germline gives CDR1 SGHRS, CDR2 YFSETQ. This CDR3 comprises 13 residues. The V and J ends lost 0 bases and 7 bases respectively, with 8 bases between them. CDR3 region: CASSLGGLNEQFF. The CDR3 DNA sequence: TGCGCCAGCAGCTTGGGGGGGCTGAATGAGCAGTTCTTC.

The chain combines TRBV30 with TRBJ1-2, with D perhaps TRBD1 (6 bases). CDR1 is GTSNPN and CDR2 is SVGIG in the germline V gene (reference sequence). The CDR3 extends over 12 amino acids. V dropped 1 base and J dropped 4 bases, with 7 bases sitting between them. In DNA, the CDR3 is TGTGCCTGGAGTGACAGGGCCTATGGCTACACCTTC. Its protein is CAWSDRAYGYTF.

The V and J genes are TRBV2 and TRBJ1-3; no definite D call. CDR3 length equals 15 residues. The V gene lost 4 bases and the J gene lost 4 bases, with 14 bases spanning the gap. Germline V lookup: CDR1 SNHLY, CDR2 FYNNEI. CDR3 sequence: CASSVRGIGGNTIYF. The CDR3 region has the DNA TGTGCCAGCAGTGTCAGAGGGATAGGAGGAAACACCATATATTTT. The whole variable domain, remainder taken from reference TRBV2 and TRBJ1-3, is EPEVTQTPSHQVTQMGQEVILRCVPISNHLYFYWYRQILGQKVEFLVSFYNNEISEKSEIFDDQFSVERPDGSNFTLKIRSTKLEDSAMYFCASSVRGIGGNTIYFGEGSWLTVV.

The chain recombines TRBV6-5 with TRBJ1-2; TRBD1 matches at 10 bases. V trimming: 4 bases; J trimming: 4 bases; junction bases outside the gene matches: 6. This CDR3 has 15 amino acids. Germline values: CDR1 MNHEY, CDR2 SVGAGI. The CDR3 DNA reads TGTGCCAGCAGTTCCCGGGACAGGGGTGGCTATGGCTACACCTTC. It is translated as CASSSRDRGGYGYTF.

This chain joins TRBV5-1 and TRBJ2-2; TRBD1 agrees at 10 bases. J gave up 6 bases and V 2 bases, and 10 bases lay outside the gene matches. The CDR3 runs 17 residues. Looked up from germline, CDR1 is SGHRS and CDR2 is YFSETQ. CDR3 in amino acids: CASSFQPGQGIAGELFF. Here the CDR3 DNA reads TGCGCCAGCAGCTTTCAACCGGGACAGGGGATCGCCGGGGAGCTGTTTTTT.

The V gene is TRBV21-1, the J gene TRBJ1-1; the table's TRBD1 call for D was not verified on the DNA. TRBV21-1 is flagged as a pseudogene. The CDR3 length is 11 residues. The CDR3 region is CASRPGHEAFF. DNA for the CDR3: TGTGCCAGCAGACCGGGACACGAAGCTTTCTTT.

This clone was observed a few times. CDR3 region: CASSAGLAAYEQYF. CDR3 DNA: TGTGCCAGCAGCGCCGGACTAGCGGCCTACGAGCAGTACTTC. V and J are TRBV7-9 and TRBJ2-7, with TRBD2 identical over 10 bases. Germline V gene sequence: CDR1 SEHNR, CDR2 FQNEAQ (reference sequence). V shed 5 bases and J 2 bases; nucleotides not matched to a gene: 3. The CDR3 is 14 residues long. The whole variable domain, filled in from reference TRBV7-9 and TRBJ2-7, reads DTGVSQNPRHKITKRGQNVTFRCDPISEHNRLYWYRQTLGQGPEFLTYFQNEAQLEKSRLLSDRFSAERPKGSFSTLEIQRTEQGDSAMYLCASSAGLAAYEQYFGPGTRLTVT.

This clone was detected ten times or more. The chain uses TRBV5-1 and TRBJ2-3; D is ambiguous. Germline V gene sequence: CDR1 SGHRS, CDR2 YFSETQ. Trimming took 0 bases from V and 2 from J, leaving 10 bases between them. This CDR3 has 15 amino acids. This CDR3 reads CASSLDPNPTDTQYF. CDR3 coding DNA: TGCGCCAGCAGCTTGGACCCCAACCCCACAGATACGCAGTATTTT.

The V call is TRBV29-1, the J call TRBJ2-3; TRBD2 matches at 12 bases. Trimming cost V 7 bases and J 10 bases; bases outside gene matches: 12. The CDR3 runs to 14 residues. The germline V gene has CDR1 SQVTM and CDR2 ANQGSEA. The CDR3 DNA is TGCAGCGGGACTAGCGGGGAATATAACGATTCGCAGTATTTT. Translation: CSGTSGEYNDSQYF.

This chain uses TRBV30 with TRBJ1-4; D might be TRBD1 (6 bases). Germline V gene data show CDR1 as GTSNPN and CDR2 as SVGIG (reference sequence). Trimming took 5 bases from V and 3 from J, leaving 7 bases between them. The CDR3 has 12 residues. As DNA, the CDR3 is TGTGCCTGGGACAGGTCTAATGAAAAACTGTTTTTT. Protein: CAWDRSNEKLFF.

This chain links TRBV6-4 with TRBJ1-5; 7 positions agree with TRBD1. The germline CDR1 and CDR2 sequences are MRHNA and SNTAGT. The V segment lost 3 bases and the J segment 6 bases; nucleotides outside the gene matches: 8. This CDR3 has 15 residues. The CDR3 is CASSERQGISQPQHF. In DNA form, the CDR3 reads TGTGCCAGCAGTGAAAGACAGGGAATTAGTCAGCCCCAGCATTTT.

In its sample, this clone was seen once. The V and J genes are TRBV28 and TRBJ2-1, with TRBD2 matching over 9 bases. The CDR3 has 15 amino acids. V lost 7 bases, J lost 7 bases, and 11 bases stayed unmatched. The germline CDR1 and CDR2 sequences are MDHEN and SYDVKM. The CDR3 sequence is CASNLRAGGGNEQFF. DNA for the CDR3: TGTGCCAGCAACCTAAGGGCGGGAGGGGGTAATGAGCAGTTCTTC.

The V call is TRBV28, the J call TRBJ2-5; D gene unclear. Per germline, CDR1 MDHEN and CDR2 SYDVKM. The CDR3 extends over 15 amino acids. V was trimmed by 7 bases and J by 3 bases, leaving 18 bases between them. This CDR3 reads CASTFSRVKEETQYF. In nucleotides, the CDR3 is TGTGCCAGCACCTTTAGTCGTGTTAAGGAAGAGACCCAGTACTTC.

The CDR3 bases are TGTGCCAGCAGCTTGGGGGGACTAGCGGGAAAAGGGGAGACCCAGTACTTC. It specifies CASSLGGLAGKGETQYF. J is TRBJ2-5 and V is TRBV5-4; 13 bases line up with TRBD2. V shed 0 bases and J 5 bases; nucleotides not matched to a gene: 7. Germline CDR1 SGHNT, CDR2 YYREEE (reference sequence). The CDR3 covers 17 residues. The entire variable domain, with the rest obtained from reference TRBV5-4 and TRBJ2-5, is as follows: ETGVTQSPTHLIKTRGQQVTLRCSSQSGHNTVSWYQQALGQGPQFIFQYYREEENGRGNFPPRFSGLQFPNYSSELNVNALELDDSALYLCASSLGGLAGKGETQYFGPGTRLLVL.

The chain employs TRBV29-1 and TRBJ1-2; D gene ambiguous. The V and J ends lost 3 bases and 5 bases respectively, with 7 bases between them. Germline V lookup: CDR1 SQVTM, CDR2 ANQGSEA. The length of the CDR3 is 11 residues. CDR3 protein: CSVDEGYGYTF. The CDR3 DNA is TGCAGCGTTGATGAAGGGTATGGCTACACCTTC. Looking up the rest from reference TRBV29-1 and TRBJ1-2 gives the full variable domain: SAVISQKPSRDICQRGTSLTIQCQVDSQVTMMFWYRQQPGQSLTLIATANQGSEATYESGFVIDKFPISRPNLTFSTLTVSNMSPEDSSIYLCSVDEGYGYTFGSGTRLTVV.

The chain couples TRBV15 to TRBJ2-7; 7 nucleotides match TRBD2. The germline CDR1 and CDR2 sequences are LNHNV and YYDKDF (reference sequence). The CDR3 spans 14 residues. J gave up 6 bases and V 0 bases, and 5 bases lay outside the gene matches. Here the CDR3 DNA reads TGTGCCACCAGCAGAGAACCGACTAGCTCCGAGCAGTACTTC. As protein: CATSREPTSSEQYF.